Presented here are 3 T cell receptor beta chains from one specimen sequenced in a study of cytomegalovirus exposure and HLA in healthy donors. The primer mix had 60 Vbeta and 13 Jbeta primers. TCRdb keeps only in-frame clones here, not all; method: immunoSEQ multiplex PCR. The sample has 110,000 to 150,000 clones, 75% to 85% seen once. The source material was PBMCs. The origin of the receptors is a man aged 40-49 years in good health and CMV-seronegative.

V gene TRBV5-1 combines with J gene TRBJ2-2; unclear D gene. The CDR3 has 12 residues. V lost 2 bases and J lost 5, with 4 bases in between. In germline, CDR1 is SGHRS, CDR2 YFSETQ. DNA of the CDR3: TGCGCCAGCAGCTTTCAAACCGGGGAGCTGTTTTTT. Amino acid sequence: CASSFQTGELFF. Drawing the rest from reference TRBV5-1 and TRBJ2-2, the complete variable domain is KAGVTQTPRYLIKTRGQQVTLSCSPISGHRSVSWYQQTPGQGLQFLFEYFSETQRNKGNFPGRFSGRQFSNSRSEMNVSTLELGDSALYLCASSFQTGELFFGEGSRLTVL.

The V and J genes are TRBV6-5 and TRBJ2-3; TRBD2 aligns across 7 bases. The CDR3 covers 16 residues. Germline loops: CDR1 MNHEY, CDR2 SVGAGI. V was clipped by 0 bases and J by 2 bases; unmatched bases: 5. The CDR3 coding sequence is TGTGCCAGCAGTTACTCGGGGAGGGGATCCACAGATACGCAGTATTTT. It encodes CASSYSGRGSTDTQYF.

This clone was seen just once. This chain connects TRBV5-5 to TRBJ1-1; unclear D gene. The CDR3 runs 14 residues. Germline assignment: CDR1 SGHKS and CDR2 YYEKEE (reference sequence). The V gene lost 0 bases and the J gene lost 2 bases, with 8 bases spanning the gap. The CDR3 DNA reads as TGTGCCAGCAGCTTGGCCGCAGGAAACACTGAAGCTTTCTTT. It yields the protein CASSLAAGNTEAFF.